A selection of T cell receptor beta chains follows, all from one sample in a study of blood T cell repertoires in COVID-19. Libraries were prepared by immunoSEQ multiplex PCR; TCRdb keeps only in-frame clonotypes and omits some of them. Of 65,000 to 90,000 clones in the sample, nearly 85% were seen once. Input material: peripheral blood. The origin of the receptors is a woman older than 75 with acute or convalescent COVID-19. Each CDR3 is given with its conserved first and last residue. The D gene is left open where the match is weak. The size of a clone is reported for some rows only, either as once, few or many, or as a class for expanded clones.

CDR3 DNA: TGCGCCAGCAGCTTGGATTCAGGAGGTCAGCCCCAGCATTTT
CDR3 protein: CASSLDSGGQPQHF
D gene: .
clone size: once
J gene: TRBJ1-5
V gene: TRBV5-1

CDR3 DNA: TGTGCCAGCAGCCTCCTCAGGGGTAGGGGGAACACTGAAGCTTTCTTT
CDR3 protein: CASSLLRGRGNTEAFF
D gene: .
clone size: .
J gene: TRBJ1-1
V gene: TRBV7-9

CDR3 DNA: TGTGCCAGCAGTGAGCACAGCTATAATTCACCCCTCCACTTT
CDR3 protein: CASSEHSYNSPLHF
D gene: .
clone size: few
J gene: TRBJ1-6
V gene: TRBV2

CDR3 DNA: TGTGCCACTCCGTCTCAACTAGTTAGCGGGAGCCGCTCCTACGAGCAGTACTTC
CDR3 protein: CATPSQLVSGSRSYEQYF
D gene: TRBD2
clone size: .
J gene: TRBJ2-7
V gene: TRBV5-8

CDR3 DNA: TGTGCCACCAGCGGGGGACAGGCCTACGAGCAGTACTTC
CDR3 protein: CATSGGQAYEQYF
D gene: TRBD1
clone size: .
J gene: TRBJ2-7
V gene: TRBV15

CDR3 DNA: TGTGCCAGTAGTCCCCAACTTCACAATGAGCAGTTCTTC
CDR3 protein: CASSPQLHNEQFF
D gene: .
clone size: .
J gene: TRBJ2-1
V gene: TRBV19

CDR3 DNA: TGCGCCAGCAGCCTCCTGACGGGGGGGAACACCGGGGAGCTGTTTTTT
CDR3 protein: CASSLLTGGNTGELFF
D gene: TRBD2
clone size: .
J gene: TRBJ2-2
V gene: TRBV5-1

CDR3 DNA: TGCAGCGCCGAGTCGAGTAATGAGCAGTTCTTC
CDR3 protein: CSAESSNEQFF
D gene: .
clone size: once
J gene: TRBJ2-1
V gene: TRBV20-1

CDR3 DNA: TGTGCCAGCAGTTTCGGACAGCGACGCGAGCAGTACTTC
CDR3 protein: CASSFGQRREQYF
D gene: .
clone size: once
J gene: TRBJ2-7
V gene: TRBV27

CDR3 DNA: TGTGCCAGCAGCCTACAGGGGAGGACTGAAGCTTTCTTT
CDR3 protein: CASSLQGRTEAFF
D gene: TRBD1
clone size: .
J gene: TRBJ1-1
V gene: TRBV3-1/TRBV3-2

CDR3 DNA: TGTGCCAGCAGTTACTCGACGTTGGGGGGTAACTATGGCTACACCTTC
CDR3 protein: CASSYSTLGGNYGYTF
D gene: .
clone size: .
J gene: TRBJ1-2
V gene: TRBV6-5

CDR3 DNA: TGTGCCAGCAGTATACTAGCCAAAAACATTCAGTACTTC
CDR3 protein: CASSILAKNIQYF
D gene: .
clone size: .
J gene: TRBJ2-4
V gene: TRBV3-1/TRBV3-2

CDR3 DNA: TGCGCCAGCAGTACAGGGCTTGATCAGCCCCAGCATTTT
CDR3 protein: CASSTGLDQPQHF
D gene: .
clone size: .
J gene: TRBJ1-5
V gene: TRBV10-2

CDR3 DNA: TGTGCCAGTAGTCCCAGACAGCTTTCCTACGAGCAGTACTTC
CDR3 protein: CASSPRQLSYEQYF
D gene: .
clone size: .
J gene: TRBJ2-7
V gene: TRBV19

CDR3 DNA: TGTGCCAGCAGTTACACAGCTATATTGAACACTGAAGCTTTCTTT
CDR3 protein: CASSYTAILNTEAFF
D gene: .
clone size: once
J gene: TRBJ1-1
V gene: TRBV6-5

CDR3 DNA: TGTGCCACCACAGACAGACTAGCGGGGAGCTGGTATTTT
CDR3 protein: CATTDRLAGSWYF
D gene: TRBD2
clone size: .
J gene: TRBJ2-3
V gene: TRBV24-1

CDR3 DNA: TGTGCCAGTAGTAGACTAGGCAACTACGAGCAGTACTTC
CDR3 protein: CASSRLGNYEQYF
D gene: .
clone size: .
J gene: TRBJ2-7
V gene: TRBV19

CDR3 DNA: TGTGCCAGCACCCCAGGGGATGGGGCCAACGTCCTGACTTTC
CDR3 protein: CASTPGDGANVLTF
D gene: .
clone size: .
J gene: TRBJ2-6
V gene: TRBV11-1

CDR3 DNA: TGTGCCAGCAGTACGGGTAATTCACCCCTCCACTTT
CDR3 protein: CASSTGNSPLHF
D gene: .
clone size: .
J gene: TRBJ1-6
V gene: TRBV28

CDR3 DNA: TGTGCCAGCAGCTTAGTCGGTAGCTCCTACAATGAGCAGTTCTTC
CDR3 protein: CASSLVGSSYNEQFF
D gene: .
clone size: once
J gene: TRBJ2-1
V gene: TRBV7-9

CDR3 DNA: TGTGCCAGCAGTTTCCGCGGTTTTGGAACTAATGAAAAACTGTTTTTT
CDR3 protein: CASSFRGFGTNEKLFF
D gene: .
clone size: .
J gene: TRBJ1-4
V gene: TRBV28

CDR3 DNA: TGTGCCAGCAGCGGGTTGGGACTCCGCACAGATACGCAGTATTTT
CDR3 protein: CASSGLGLRTDTQYF
D gene: .
clone size: .
J gene: TRBJ2-3
V gene: TRBV9

CDR3 DNA: TGTGCCAGCAGCACATCACAGGGAACCTACGAGCAGTACTTC
CDR3 protein: CASSTSQGTYEQYF
D gene: .
clone size: .
J gene: TRBJ2-7
V gene: TRBV7-2

CDR3 DNA: TGCGCCAGCAGCTTGTATGTGGGAGGTTTGACTGGTACGCAGTATTTT
CDR3 protein: CASSLYVGGLTGTQYF
D gene: .
clone size: .
J gene: TRBJ2-3
V gene: TRBV5-1

CDR3 DNA: TGTGCCAGCACCCCGATGGAGGGATTCTCCTACGAGCAGTACTTC
CDR3 protein: CASTPMEGFSYEQYF
D gene: .
clone size: .
J gene: TRBJ2-7
V gene: TRBV6-2/TRBV6-3

CDR3 DNA: TGTGCCAGCAGCTTGGGTGCAGGGGTTAACACTGAAGCTTTCTTT
CDR3 protein: CASSLGAGVNTEAFF
D gene: .
clone size: .
J gene: TRBJ1-1
V gene: TRBV5-4

CDR3 DNA: TGCGCCAGCAGCTTAGCATCAGGGGGAGATACGCAGTATTTT
CDR3 protein: CASSLASGGDTQYF
D gene: TRBD1
clone size: .
J gene: TRBJ2-3
V gene: TRBV5-1

CDR3 DNA: TGTGCCAGCAGCAAAGGGCAGACAGGGGTCACTGAAGCTTTCTTT
CDR3 protein: CASSKGQTGVTEAFF
D gene: TRBD1
clone size: once
J gene: TRBJ1-1
V gene: TRBV7-2

CDR3 DNA: TGCGCCAGCAGCTTGAAACAAGACACTGAAGCTTTCTTT
CDR3 protein: CASSLKQDTEAFF
D gene: .
clone size: few
J gene: TRBJ1-1
V gene: TRBV5-1

CDR3 DNA: TGTGCCAGCAGTTTCCCTGGGGGCAGGGCCACAGATACGCAGTATTTT
CDR3 protein: CASSFPGGRATDTQYF
D gene: .
clone size: .
J gene: TRBJ2-3
V gene: TRBV28

CDR3 DNA: TGTGCCAGCAGACGAGGGACAGACTATGGCTACACCTTC
CDR3 protein: CASRRGTDYGYTF
D gene: TRBD1
clone size: .
J gene: TRBJ1-2
V gene: TRBV28

CDR3 DNA: TGTGCCAGCACATCTGGACAGGTCTATAATTCACCCCTCCACTTT
CDR3 protein: CASTSGQVYNSPLHF
D gene: TRBD1
clone size: few
J gene: TRBJ1-6
V gene: TRBV6-5

CDR3 DNA: TGTGCCAGCAGTGACCAGGGTGGAGATACGCAGTATTTT
CDR3 protein: CASSDQGGDTQYF
D gene: .
clone size: .
J gene: TRBJ2-3
V gene: TRBV6-1